A selection of T cell receptor beta chains follows, all from one sample in a study of cytomegalovirus exposure and HLA in healthy donors. Generated by immunoSEQ multiplex PCR, the TCRdb table keeps only in-frame clones and is missing some. The data include about 31,000 clones; the top ten clones carry around 5%. Sequencing used PBMCs. The receptors derive from a female donor in good health and CMV-seronegative. The CDR3 runs from the conserved cysteine through the conserved F or W. D genes are given only for firm matches.

-,TRBJ1-1,TRBV21-1,TGTGCCAGCAGCGCAGACAGGGGGACTGAAGCTTTCTTT,CASSADRGTEAFF
-,TRBJ2-3,TRBV7-3,TGTGCCAGCAGCTTAACTCCCACTAGCACAGATACGCAGTATTTT,CASSLTPTSTDTQYF
-,TRBJ2-6,TRBV5-4,TGTGCCAGCAGCTTAATTATCAGTCTAGTCTCTGGGGCCAACGTCCTGACTTTC,CASSLIISLVSGANVLTF
-,TRBJ2-3,TRBV5-8,TGTGCCAGCAGCTTGGACGGCAGGGAGGCAGATACGCAGTATTTT,CASSLDGREADTQYF
-,TRBJ1-1,TRBV21-1,TGTGCCAGCAGCCCCCGGCAGGGGGTGGGCACTGAAGCTTTCTTT,CASSPRQGVGTEAFF
TRBD1,TRBJ1-5,TRBV5-1,TGCGCCAGCAGTCCCTTGACAGGGGATCAGCCCCAGCATTTT,CASSPLTGDQPQHF
-,TRBJ1-3,TRBV9,TGTGCCAGCAGCGTAGGTCCCAAATTCTCTGGAAACACCATATATTTT,CASSVGPKFSGNTIYF
TRBD1,TRBJ1-4,TRBV7-9,TGTGCCAGCAGCTCGTCGGACTGGGACAGGGGGTTGGAAAAACTGTTTTTT,CASSSSDWDRGLEKLFF
-,TRBJ1-1,TRBV5-4,TGTGCCAGCAGCCCGGGACTGATGAACACTGAAGCTTTCTTT,CASSPGLMNTEAFF
-,TRBJ1-5,TRBV19,TGTGCCAGTAGTATGGGGGCTGGGAATCAGCCCCAGCATTTT,CASSMGAGNQPQHF
TRBD1,TRBJ1-3,TRBV6-5,TGTGCCAGCAGTGACAGGGGGGTAAACACCATATATTTT,CASSDRGVNTIYF
-,TRBJ2-7,TRBV9,TGTGCCAGCAGCGACGGAGGAGGGGGGGGGAACGAGCAGTACTTC,CASSDGGGGGNEQYF
-,TRBJ2-3,TRBV20-1,TGCAGTGCTTTTTACACAGATACGCAGTATTTT,CSAFYTDTQYF
-,TRBJ1-1,TRBV5-8,TGTGCCAGCAGGACTGTGTCCAGGGCCAACACTGAAGCTTTCTTT,CASRTVSRANTEAFF
TRBD1,TRBJ2-3,TRBV9,TGTGCCAGCAGCGATACCAAATTAACAGGGGGCGTAGATACGCAGTATTTT,CASSDTKLTGGVDTQYF
-,TRBJ2-6,TRBV9,TGTGCCAGCAGCGTAGGCCCACTTTTCTCTGGGGCCAACGTCCTGACTTTC,CASSVGPLFSGANVLTF
-,TRBJ1-1,TRBV7-2,TGTGCCAGCAGCGCAAATCAGGGGTGGTCGAGGAACACTGAAGCTTTCTTT,CASSANQGWSRNTEAFF
-,TRBJ2-1,TRBV6-5,TGTGCCAGCAGTTACTCCGGCGGGGCCTACAATGAGCAGTTCTTC,CASSYSGGAYNEQFF
-,TRBJ2-1,TRBV11-2,TGTGCCAGCAGCTTGGATCTAGGATCCTACAATGAGCAGTTCTTC,CASSLDLGSYNEQFF
-,TRBJ1-1,TRBV5-1,TGCGCCAGCAGCTATTCGACAGGTTTCACTGAAGCTTTCTTT,CASSYSTGFTEAFF
TRBD1,TRBJ1-2,TRBV6-5,TGTGCCAGCAGTTTCGGGACAGGGGATAGGAACTATGGCTACACCTTC,CASSFGTGDRNYGYTF
-,TRBJ1-2,TRBV29-1,TGCAGCGTTGAAAAGCCGGCAGGCCCAGCCGGCTACACCTTC,CSVEKPAGPAGYTF
TRBD1,TRBJ1-5,TRBV4-1,TGCGCCAGCAGCCAAGTCACCGGGACAGAAAGGGTAGCGAATCAGCCCCAGCATTTT,CASSQVTGTERVANQPQHF
TRBD2,TRBJ2-3,TRBV6-1,TGTGCCAGCAGTGAGACTAGCGGGGGGCCAGATACGCAGTATTTT,CASSETSGGPDTQYF